This is a list of T cell receptor beta chains from one sample in a study of shared clonotypes between healthy human individuals. Libraries were prepared by immunoSEQ multiplex PCR; TCRdb keeps only in-frame clonotypes and omits some of them. The sample has over a million clones, over 95% seen once. Material for sequencing was naive CD4+ T cells sorted from blood. All receptors come from a man aged 25 to 40 in good health. The CDR3 runs from the conserved cysteine through the conserved F or W. The D gene is left open where the match is weak. Expanded clones get a size class; other rows say once, few or many, or leave the size out.

TRBJ1-2,TRBV7-8,NA,NA,TGTGCCAGCAGCTCCGGGGGGGAACGTGGCTACACCTTC,CASSSGGERGYTF
TRBJ2-7,TRBV28,NA,TRBD1,TGTGCCACGGGACAGGCGCCGTACGAGCAGTACTTC,CATGQAPYEQYF
TRBJ2-7,TRBV29-1,NA,TRBD1,TGCAGCGTTGGAGACAGGGCGTCCTCGTACGAGCAGTACTTC,CSVGDRASSYEQYF
TRBJ1-6,TRBV7-2,NA,TRBD1,TGTGCCAGTAGGAGGGACAGTTATTCACCCCTCCACTTT,CASRRDSYSPLHF
TRBJ1-6,TRBV18,NA,TRBD1,TGTGCCAGCTCACCATCCAGGACAGGAATTTCACCCCTCCACTTT,CASSPSRTGISPLHF
TRBJ1-4,TRBV9,NA,NA,TGTGCCAGCAGCGTAACGACCACAGGGAAACTGTTTTTT,CASSVTTTGKLFF
TRBJ2-3,TRBV5-1,NA,TRBD2,TGCGCCAGCAGCTCGGGACTAGCGGGAGGGACCGGTAGCACAGATACGCAGTATTTT,CASSSGLAGGTGSTDTQYF
TRBJ2-7,TRBV5-4,once,TRBD2,TGTGCCAGCAGCTCGAAGAGCGGGAGCTCTTACGAGCAGTACTTC,CASSSKSGSSYEQYF
TRBJ2-4,TRBV5-1,NA,TRBD1,TGCGCCAGCAGCTTGGCCAGGACAGGACTAGCCAAAAACATTCAGTACTTC,CASSLARTGLAKNIQYF
TRBJ2-4,TRBV7-9,NA,TRBD2,TGTGCCAGCAGCATCGTGGCGGGAGTTTTAGCCAAAAACATTCAGTACTTC,CASSIVAGVLAKNIQYF
TRBJ2-3,TRBV9,NA,NA,TGTGCCAGCAGCGTTGACCCGACAGCAGATACGCAGTATTTT,CASSVDPTADTQYF
TRBJ2-5,TRBV7-6,NA,NA,TGTGCCAGCAGCCGCAGGGAAGAGACCCAGTACTTC,CASSRREETQYF
TRBJ2-2,TRBV10-3,NA,NA,TGTGCCATCAGCCAAACTAGGGGGGATATGAACACCGGGGAGCTGTTTTTT,CAISQTRGDMNTGELFF